These 21 T cell receptor beta chains originate from one sample sequenced in a study of cytomegalovirus exposure and HLA in healthy donors. PCR was performed using 60 Vbeta and 13 Jbeta primers. Repertoires were generated with immunoSEQ multiplex PCR, while TCRdb's copy carries only in-frame clones and drops some. The repertoire holds under 250,000 clones, over 60% seen once, with roughly 1.9% in the top ten. Material: PBMCs. Receptor source: a male donor in good health and CMV-seronegative.

This clone has only a few counts. The chain recombines TRBV7-9 with TRBJ1-2; the D is unclear. CDR1 and CDR2 from the germline V gene are SEHNR and FQNEAQ (reference sequence). The CDR3 is made up of 13 amino acids. Trimming took 5 bases from V and 4 from J, leaving 11 bases between them. CDR3 region: CASSPSHSYGYTF. The CDR3 DNA sequence: TGTGCCAGCAGCCCTTCCCACTCCTATGGCTACACCTTC.

The rearrangement joins TRBV6-5 to TRBJ2-1, with 11 bases aligning to TRBD1. The CDR3 consists of 14 residues. V trimming: 8 bases; J trimming: 0 bases; junction bases outside the gene matches: 0. The germline V gene has CDR1 MNHEY and CDR2 SVGAGI. This chain's CDR3 is CASGTGGSYNEQFF. CDR3 nucleotide sequence: TGTGCCAGCGGGACAGGGGGCTCCTACAATGAGCAGTTCTTC.

The chain couples TRBV10-3 to TRBJ2-3, with 7 bases identical to TRBD2. The V gene end was trimmed by 3 bases and the J gene end by 4 bases; junction bases not matched to a gene: 4. The CDR3 consists of 14 residues. Germline V gene data show CDR1 as ENHRY and CDR2 as SYGVKD. CDR3 bases: TGTGCCATCAGTGACCCTACTAGCGCAGATACGCAGTATTTT. This codes for CAISDPTSADTQYF.

This clone was found once. The CDR3 protein is CASSLPSGTGTDTQYF. As DNA, the CDR3 is TGTGCCAGCAGTTTACCCTCAGGGACAGGAACAGATACGCAGTATTTT. The rearrangement uses TRBV28 and TRBJ2-3; 8 bases map to TRBD1. The CDR3 extends over 16 amino acids. V lost 2 bases, J lost 3 bases, and 7 bases stayed unmatched. Per the germline V gene, CDR1 is MDHEN and CDR2 is SYDVKM.

The chain joins TRBV27 to TRBJ1-1; no reliable D call. Trimming left V 3 bases short and J 1 base short, with 6 bases between. Germline values: CDR1 MNHEY, CDR2 SMNVEV (reference sequence). The CDR3 extends over 13 amino acids. The CDR3 sequence: CASSFGGNTEAFF. CDR3 in DNA: TGTGCCAGCAGTTTTGGCGGGAACACTGAAGCTTTCTTT.

This rearrangement joins TRBV5-1 to TRBJ2-7, with D possibly being TRBD1 (6 bases). The ends were cut back, 1 base at V and 2 bases at J, with 10 bases in the middle. CDR1 SGHRS and CDR2 YFSETQ come from the germline V gene. The CDR3 is 14 residues long. Written as DNA, the CDR3 is TGCGCCAGCAGCTTGCAACAGGGCACCTACGAGCAGTACTTC. Its protein product is CASSLQQGTYEQYF.

J is TRBJ2-7 and V is TRBV9, with D hard to call. V gave up 0 bases and J gave up 0 bases, with 7 bases separating them. There are 14 residues in the CDR3. Germline V gives CDR1 SGDLS, CDR2 YYNGEE. The CDR3 is CASSVDPGSYEQYF. Here the CDR3 DNA reads TGTGCCAGCAGCGTAGACCCAGGCTCCTACGAGCAGTACTTC. The full variable domain, rest sourced from reference TRBV9 and TRBJ2-7, is DSGVTQTPKHLITATGQRVTLRCSPRSGDLSVYWYQQSLDQGLQFLIQYYNGEERAKGNILERFSAQQFPDLHSELNLSSLELGDSALYFCASSVDPGSYEQYFGPGTRLTVT.

The CDR3 nucleotides are TGTGCCACCAGCAGAGATCATACAGGGTTTAACTATGGCTACACCTTC. This translates into CATSRDHTGFNYGYTF. This chain joins TRBV15 and TRBJ1-2, with D maybe TRBD1 (6 bases). Germline V gene sequence: CDR1 LNHNV, CDR2 YYDKDF (reference sequence). V lost 0 bases, J lost 1 base, and 12 bases lay in between. This CDR3 has 16 amino acids.

The V gene is TRBV7-2, the J gene TRBJ2-3; no reliable D call. Trimming removed 3 bases from V and 5 bases from J, with 6 bases in between. This CDR3 has 12 amino acids. Germline lookup yields CDR1 SGHTA and CDR2 FQGNSA. The CDR3 spells CASSFNKDTQYF. The CDR3 DNA reads as TGTGCCAGCAGCTTTAACAAAGATACGCAGTATTTT.

The rearrangement joins TRBV28 to TRBJ1-4, with D maybe TRBD1 (6 bases). The CDR3 has 15 residues. Trimming shortened V by 5 bases and J by 5 bases, and 15 bases separated the two germline ends. In germline, CDR1 is MDHEN, CDR2 SYDVKM. DNA of the CDR3: TGTGCCAGCAGTGACTACAGGGCCCAAAATGAAAAACTGTTTTTT. This gives the protein CASSDYRAQNEKLFF.

As to this clone: A read error may produce the germline difference seen at one junction end. Additional DNA sequences in this sample encode the identical CDR3. CDR3: CASSSYRDYTEAFF. CDR3 bases: TGTGCCAGCAGCTCCTACAGGGATTACACTGAGGCTTTCTTT. V and J are TRBV5-4 and TRBJ1-1; possibly TRBD1 for D (6 bases). The CDR3 loop spans 14 amino acids. CDR1 is SGHNT and CDR2 is YYREEE in the germline V gene (reference sequence).

The chain uses TRBV7-3 and TRBJ2-2; tentative D call: TRBD1 (6 bases). V shed 4 bases and J shed 9 bases, with 15 bases lying between them. CDR1 is SGHTA and CDR2 is FQGTGA in the germline V gene. There are 14 residues in the CDR3. CDR3 nucleotides: TGTGCCAGCAGCTCGACAGGTCGTCGGCGGGAGCTGTTTTTT. Amino acid sequence: CASSSTGRRRELFF.

The rearrangement links TRBV9 to TRBJ2-3; 9 nucleotides line up with TRBD1. The CDR3 length is 15 residues. Germline V lookup: CDR1 SGDLS, CDR2 YYNGEE. V lost 3 bases and J lost 4; bases outside the gene matches: 6. As DNA, the CDR3 is TGTGCCAGCAGCGCCCGGGACAGGGTGCCAGATACGCAGTATTTT. As protein: CASSARDRVPDTQYF.

V and J are TRBV28 and TRBJ2-5; possibly TRBD1 for D (8 bases). Germline-derived CDR1 and CDR2 are MDHEN and SYDVKM. CDR3 size: 15 residues. The V gene lost 6 bases and the J gene lost 2 bases, with 16 bases spanning the gap. The CDR3 bases are TGTGCCAGCAGCGTGACAGGGGAGGGGCAAGAGACCCAGTACTTC. Translated: CASSVTGEGQETQYF.

J is TRBJ2-3 and V is TRBV7-9, with no clear D. Trimming cost V 4 bases and J 0 bases, with 11 bases left between them. The CDR3 contains 15 residues. The germline CDR1 and CDR2 sequences are SEHNR and FQNEAQ (reference sequence). This CDR3 is CASSSRLPSTDTQYF. DNA of the CDR3: TGTGCCAGCAGCTCTAGACTTCCTAGCACAGATACGCAGTATTTT.

The genes are TRBV10-3 and TRBJ2-1; possibly TRBD1 for D (5 bases). Trimming left V 0 bases short and J 0 bases short, with 9 bases between. Germline loops: CDR1 ENHRY, CDR2 SYGVKD. This CDR3 is built from 16 residues. CDR3 protein: CAISESTGGSYNEQFF. DNA of the CDR3: TGTGCCATCAGTGAGTCTACAGGCGGCTCCTACAATGAGCAGTTCTTC.

V and J are TRBV13 and TRBJ2-3; D remains ambiguous. The ends were cut back, 7 bases at V and 0 bases at J, with 8 bases in the middle. Germline V lookup: CDR1 PRHDT, CDR2 FYEKMQ (reference sequence). The CDR3 is 13 amino acids. This chain's CDR3 is CASTPPSTDTQYF. The CDR3 DNA reads as TGTGCCAGCACCCCTCCTAGCACAGATACGCAGTATTTT.

The chain couples TRBV4-3 to TRBJ2-7, with 10 nucleotides matching TRBD1. The J segment lost 9 bases and the V segment lost 2 bases, leaving 13 bases of the junction unmatched. This CDR3 has 16 amino acids. The V gene's germline CDR1 is LGHNA and CDR2 YSLEER. The CDR3 spells CASSQLPGQGIRGQYF. In nucleotides, the CDR3 is TGCGCCAGCAGCCAACTTCCGGGACAGGGGATAAGGGGGCAGTACTTC.

The chain combines TRBV5-4 with TRBJ2-3; no clear D gene. The length of the CDR3 is 15 residues. The V gene lost 0 bases and the J gene lost 2 bases, with 10 bases spanning the gap. Germline assignment: CDR1 SGHNT and CDR2 YYREEE (reference sequence). The CDR3 coding sequence is TGTGCCAGCAGCTTGGCCACGGTTTCCACAGATACGCAGTATTTT. Translation: CASSLATVSTDTQYF.

This CDR3 is CNVGGSGRGGYNEQFF. For the CDR3, the DNA is TGCAACGTAGGGGGTAGCGGGAGAGGGGGTTACAATGAGCAGTTCTTC. The J gene is TRBJ2-1, the V gene TRBV29-1; TRBD2 matches 9 bases. The CDR3 totals 16 residues. From germline, CDR1 is SQVTM and CDR2 ANQGSEA.

This chain joins TRBV5-6 and TRBJ1-5; D unresolved. Deletions cut 1 base from V and 5 bases from J, with 4 bases between. Germline V lookup: CDR1 SGHDT, CDR2 YYEEEE. This CDR3 has 12 residues. The CDR3 DNA reads TGTGCCAGCAGCTTGATAGATCAGCCCCAGCATTTT. This sequence encodes CASSLIDQPQHF. Full variable domain (missing parts from reference TRBV5-6 and TRBJ1-5): DAGVTQSPTHLIKTRGQQVTLRCSPKSGHDTVSWYQQALGQGPQFIFQYYEEEERQRGNFPDRFSGHQFPNYSSELNVNALLLGDSALYLCASSLIDQPQHFGDGTRLSIL.